This TCR beta chain was recorded in a study of blood T cell dynamics during melanoma immunotherapy. Overall study context: First-line therapy was either pembrolizumab or nivolumab with ipilimumab for metastatic melanoma.

Time point of the sample: pre-treatment baseline. Sampling occurred pretreatment (T0) and at week 3 (W3), after cycle one of checkpoint blockade. No patient had earlier systemic cancer treatment, concurrent immunosuppressants, or another active cancer. V gave up 4 bases and J gave up 3 bases, with 14 bases separating them. Germline loops: CDR1 SGHNT, CDR2 YYREEE (reference sequence). The length of the CDR3 is 14 residues. Assay used: immunoSEQ multiplex PCR; TCRdb lists only in-frame clones, some missing. The sample consists of tens of thousands of clones, approximately 88% of them appearing once. The chain couples TRBV5-4 to TRBJ2-7, with D perhaps given as TRBD1 or TRBD2 (5 bases each). This specimen was blood, taken from a patient treated with checkpoint blockade. The source of this sequence is a human donor with melanoma. As DNA, the CDR3 is TGTGCCAGCAGCCCCGGGACCCACGGCTACGAGCAGTACTTC. Protein sequence: CASSPGTHGYEQYF.